These T cell receptor beta chains were read from a single sample in a study of cytomegalovirus exposure and HLA in healthy donors. Data came from immunoSEQ multiplex PCR; TCRdb stores just in-frame clones and leaves some out. The sample lists some 130,000 clones, approximately 85% occurring once. Sequencing used PBMCs. The source is a woman between 25 and 40 years old in good health and CMV-seropositive. Both conserved end residues are part of each CDR3. Fields, in order: V gene, D gene, J gene, clone size, CDR3 protein, CDR3 DNA. D genes are given only for firm matches. Clone size appears in some rows only: once, few, many, or a class for an expanded clone.

>TRBV27|.|TRBJ2-1|once
CASSLSTGSEQFF
TGTGCCAGCAGCTTATCGACGGGAAGTGAGCAGTTCTTC
>TRBV5-5|TRBD1|TRBJ1-2|.
CASSLEGQGSYGYTF
TGTGCCAGCAGCTTGGAAGGACAGGGGAGCTATGGCTACACCTTC
>TRBV9|TRBD2|TRBJ2-7|once
CASSDPLSPSGSFNEQYF
TGTGCCAGCAGCGACCCGCTCTCGCCTAGCGGGAGTTTCAACGAGCAGTACTTC
>TRBV7-2|.|TRBJ2-7|once
CASSPRDSFYEQYF
TGTGCCAGCAGCCCCCGGGACTCGTTCTACGAGCAGTACTTC
>TRBV5-4|.|TRBJ1-1|.
CASSLAGSYTEAFF
TGTGCCAGCAGCTTGGCCGGGTCGTACACTGAAGCTTTCTTT
>TRBV5-6|.|TRBJ1-6|.
CASSFGELGSPLHF
TGTGCCAGCAGCTTTGGGGAACTAGGATCACCCCTCCACTTT
>TRBV29-1|.|TRBJ2-5|.
CSGGPLGETQYF
TGCAGCGGGGGCCCTCTAGGGGAGACCCAGTACTTC
>TRBV28|TRBD2|TRBJ2-7|.
CASSPLAGGSYEQYF
TGTGCCAGCAGTCCCTTAGCGGGAGGTTCCTACGAGCAGTACTTC
>TRBV27|.|TRBJ1-3|.
CASSSLPGNTIYF
TGTGCCAGCAGTTCTCTCCCCGGAAACACCATATATTTT
>TRBV19|TRBD1|TRBJ2-7|.
CASSLGTGGSYEQYF
TGTGCCAGTAGTCTCGGGACAGGGGGCTCCTACGAGCAGTACTTC
>TRBV5-4|.|TRBJ1-5|few
CARKGSNQPQHF
TGTGCCAGAAAGGGGAGCAATCAGCCCCAGCATTTT
>TRBV29-1|.|TRBJ1-4|.
CSVRGLANEKLFF
TGCAGCGTGCGGGGGTTGGCTAATGAAAAACTGTTTTTT
>TRBV27|.|TRBJ1-3|.
CASSLREIPSGNTIYF
TGTGCCAGCAGTTTAAGGGAGATCCCATCTGGAAACACCATATATTTT
>TRBV5-1|TRBD2|TRBJ2-3|once
CASSLELAAYLGTQYF
TGCGCCAGCAGCTTGGAACTAGCGGCTTATCTGGGTACGCAGTATTTT
>TRBV9|TRBD2|TRBJ2-1|.
CASRASGGNEQFF
TGTGCCAGCAGGGCTAGCGGAGGGAATGAGCAGTTCTTC
>TRBV15|TRBD1|TRBJ1-5|.
CATSRDRGAGGLERTPQHF
TGTGCCACCAGCAGAGATCGAGGGGCAGGGGGACTCGAACGGACGCCCCAGCATTTT
>TRBV6-5|TRBD1|TRBJ1-1|.
CASSLGQGANTEAFF
TGTGCCAGCAGTTTGGGACAGGGGGCGAACACTGAAGCTTTCTTT
>TRBV28|TRBD1|TRBJ1-2|.
CASNEPQGAGWSYGYTF
TGTGCCAGCAATGAACCTCAGGGGGCTGGTTGGAGCTATGGCTACACCTTC
>TRBV27|.|TRBJ2-7|.
CASSPSGLSSYEQYF
TGTGCCAGCAGCCCTTCGGGACTGAGCTCCTACGAGCAGTACTTC
>TRBV7-9|.|TRBJ2-7|.
CASSWEHSSYEQYF
TGTGCCAGCAGCTGGGAGCACTCCTCCTACGAGCAGTACTTC
>TRBV30|.|TRBJ1-3|.
CAWSIDPRGSGNTIYF
TGTGCCTGGAGCATAGACCCCCGGGGATCTGGAAACACCATATATTTT
>TRBV5-1|.|TRBJ1-1|.
CASSLRGGSKSEAFF
TGCGCCAGCAGCTTGAGAGGAGGGAGCAAATCTGAAGCTTTCTTT
>TRBV7-9|.|TRBJ2-5|.
CASSQQETQYF
TGTGCCAGCAGCCAGCAAGAGACCCAGTACTTC
>TRBV5-1|.|TRBJ1-1|.
CASSLAIEGRTEAFF
TGCGCCAGCAGCTTGGCCATTGAGGGGAGGACTGAAGCTTTCTTT
>TRBV2|.|TRBJ1-5|.
CASTPEVSNQPQHF
TGTGCCAGCACGCCAGAGGTGAGCAATCAGCCCCAGCATTTT
>TRBV2|.|TRBJ1-3|.
CASSERQFSGNTIYF
TGTGCCAGCAGTGAGAGGCAGTTCTCTGGAAACACCATATATTTT
>TRBV7-7|.|TRBJ2-5|.
CASSMTVQETQYF
TGTGCTAGCAGCATGACAGTCCAAGAGACCCAGTACTTC
>TRBV28|.|TRBJ1-4|once
CASSLWDSEKLFF
TGTGCCAGCAGTTTATGGGACAGTGAAAAACTGTTTTTT
>TRBV29-1|TRBD1|TRBJ1-1|.
CSLERQGGTEAFF
TGCAGTCTAGAAAGGCAGGGGGGTACTGAAGCTTTCTTT